Following are 17 T cell receptor beta chains from one sample sequenced in a study of T cell repertoires in cytomegalovirus infection. For these receptors, no antigen is known. TCRdb called the reads again in MiXCR, with one record for every CDR3 protein. The sample lists 570,000 or so distinct CDR3 sequences; approximately 40% were seen once. Sequences were derived from cultured PBMCs, sampled from culture after CMV antigen stimulation. The receptors shown here come from a human donor in good health (CMV status not recorded). Some clones in this sample may be carry-over from other donors' samples.

This clonotype was counted a few times. The V and J genes are TRBV7-2 and TRBJ1-2; D unclear. Germline V gene lookup returns CDR1 SGHTA and CDR2 FQGNSA. The CDR3 contains 15 residues. V was cut by 1 base and J by 3 bases, with 12 bases left in between. In DNA, the CDR3 is TGTGCCAGCAGCTTAGGCTCGACCGGGTACTATGGCTACACCTTC. Its translation is CASSLGSTGYYGYTF.

The chain joins TRBV5-5 to TRBJ1-5, with unresolved D. The CDR3 length is 13 residues. V was trimmed by 5 bases and J by 6 bases, leaving 12 bases between them. Germline V gene lookup returns CDR1 SGHKS and CDR2 YYEKEE (reference sequence). The CDR3 here is CASSLMLFQPQHF. The CDR3 DNA follows: TGTGCCAGCAGTTTAATGCTCTTTCAGCCCCAGCATTTT.

The CDR3 nucleotides read TGCAGTGCTAGCCGACCCGGGACAGGGAGCACAGATACGCAGTATTTT. Its protein product is CSASRPGTGSTDTQYF. This sequence joins TRBV20-1 and TRBJ2-3, with TRBD1 identical over 9 bases. CDR3 length equals 16 residues. From germline, CDR1 is DFQATT and CDR2 SNEGSKA (reference sequence). The junction had 7 bases not matched to a gene; V was cut back by 3 bases and J by 0 bases.

This clonotype was detected many times. The V and J genes are TRBV7-2 and TRBJ1-4, with a weak D call TRBD1 (5 bases). Between the trimmed V and J ends, which lost 2 bases and 8 bases, there was a span of 12 bases. The CDR3 length is 14 residues. CDR1 SGHTA and CDR2 FQGNSA come from the germline V gene. CDR3 sequence: CASSLQGTPEKLFF. The CDR3 region has the DNA TGTGCCAGCAGCTTACAGGGAACACCAGAAAAACTGTTTTTT. The variable domain in full, with the rest retrieved from reference TRBV7-2 and TRBJ1-4, is GAGVSQSPSNKVTEKGKDVELRCDPISGHTALYWYRQSLGQGLEFLIYFQGNSAPDKSGLPSDRFSAERTGGSVSTLTIQRTQQEDSAVYLCASSLQGTPEKLFFGSGTQLSVL.

A few counts support this clonotype. Here the CDR3 reads CAINGQSYGYTF. Written as DNA, the CDR3 is TGTGCCATCAACGGACAGTCCTATGGCTACACCTTC. The chain links TRBV10-3 to TRBJ1-2; tentatively, D is TRBD1 (6 bases). V lost 7 bases and J 4 bases, leaving 10 bases between the germline ends. This CDR3 region has 12 residues. Germline CDR1 reads ENHRY; CDR2 reads SYGVKD.

In this sample, this clonotype turned up a few times. The gene calls are TRBV6-1 and TRBJ1-1; D remains unclear. Trimming cost V 2 bases and J 3 bases, with 7 bases left between them. Germline V gives CDR1 MNHNS, CDR2 SASEGT. CDR3 size: 13 residues. The CDR3 region is CASSEQSYTEAFF. The CDR3 DNA reads as TGTGCCAGCAGTGAACAGTCTTACACTGAAGCTTTCTTT.

Many counts were recorded for this clonotype. This chain links TRBV6-1 with TRBJ1-2; the D gene is possibly TRBD1 (6 bases). Germline V gene sequence: CDR1 MNHNS, CDR2 SASEGT. This CDR3 region has 14 residues. V was cut by 8 bases and J by 2 bases, with 15 bases left in between. The CDR3 DNA is TGTGCCAGCCGCGGGTGGGGGCAAAACTATGGCTACACCTTC. This gives the protein CASRGWGQNYGYTF.

The chain uses TRBV20-1 and TRBJ2-1, with 11 nucleotides matching TRBD2. The CDR3 contains 15 residues. Unmatched junction bases numbered 8, after V lost 4 bases and J lost 6 bases. CDR1 is DFQATT, CDR2 SNEGSKA, per germline (reference sequence). The CDR3 here is CSATHGTSGRNEQFF. The CDR3 DNA follows: TGCAGTGCTACCCATGGGACTAGCGGCCGCAATGAGCAGTTCTTC.

This clonotype was counted between two and nine times. The chain combines TRBV11-2 with TRBJ2-5; 8 bases map to TRBD2. This CDR3 is built from 14 residues. Germline-derived CDR1 and CDR2 are SGHAT and FQNNGV. V shed 4 bases and J 5 bases; nucleotides not matched to a gene: 6. The CDR3 sequence is CASSSGGPKETQYF. CDR3 DNA: TGTGCCAGCAGCTCGGGGGGGCCGAAGGAGACCCAGTACTTC. Based on the CDR3 plus reference TRBV11-2 and TRBJ2-5, the full variable domain is EAGVAQSPRYKIIEKRQSVAFWCNPISGHATLYWYQQILGQGPKLLIQFQNNGVVDDSQLPKDRFSAERLKGVDSTLKIQPAKLEDSAVYLCASSSGGPKETQYFGPGTRLLVL.

The rearrangement uses TRBV7-2 and TRBJ1-3; D gene unclear. This CDR3 has 15 amino acids. Trimming removed 4 bases at V and 0 bases at J, with 10 bases between. Germline lookup yields CDR1 SGHTA and CDR2 FQGNSA. CDR3 in amino acids: CASSSRIYSGNTIYF. The DNA of the CDR3 is TGTGCCAGCAGCTCAAGGATATACTCTGGAAACACCATATATTTT.

This chain links TRBV7-8 with TRBJ2-5; D unclear. Between the trimmed V and J ends, which lost 1 base and 5 bases, there was a span of 8 bases. The CDR3 loop spans 13 amino acids. Germline V gives CDR1 SGHVS, CDR2 FQNEAQ. The CDR3 protein is CASSLESSETQYF. CDR3 bases: TGTGCCAGCAGCTTAGAGAGTTCGGAGACCCAGTACTTC. The whole variable domain, filled in from reference TRBV7-8 and TRBJ2-5, reads GAGVSQSPRYKVAKRGQDVALRCDPISGHVSLFWYQQALGQGPEFLTYFQNEAQLDKSGLPSDRFFAERPEGSVSTLKIQRTQQEDSAVYLCASSLESSETQYFGPGTRLLVL.

This clonotype appeared a single time. The chain recombines TRBV15 with TRBJ2-7; D not resolved. The CDR3 length is 15 residues. Trimming removed 1 base from V and 6 bases from J, with 16 bases in between. Germline values: CDR1 LNHNV, CDR2 YYDKDF (reference sequence). This CDR3 reads CATSRGSVAPREQYF. The DNA for the CDR3 is TGTGCCACCAGCAGAGGATCAGTGGCGCCGCGCGAGCAGTACTTC.

This clonotype has at least ten counts. J is TRBJ1-2 and V is TRBV7-2; D call uncertain. The germline gives CDR1 SGHTA, CDR2 FQGNSA. CDR3 length equals 15 residues. With 5 bases removed from V and 2 bases from J, the gap between germline ends came to 15 bases. Written as DNA, the CDR3 is TGTGCCAGCAGCCGGCGGGGTGGTGAAAACTATGGCTACACCTTC. Translated: CASSRRGGENYGYTF.

This clonotype was seen more than once but under ten times. The chain joins TRBV28 to TRBJ2-5; 10 positions match TRBD2. The CDR3 has 15 residues. Germline V lookup: CDR1 MDHEN, CDR2 SYDVKM. The J segment lost 4 bases and the V segment lost 8 bases, leaving 10 bases of the junction unmatched. This chain's CDR3 is CASSQAGGVRETQYF. The DNA for the CDR3 is TGTGCCAGCTCCCAAGCGGGAGGGGTTCGAGAGACCCAGTACTTC.

This clonotype was counted a few times. The rearrangement uses TRBV11-2 and TRBJ1-1; D remains ambiguous. The CDR3 totals 13 residues. Germline values: CDR1 SGHAT, CDR2 FQNNGV. Deletions cut 5 bases from V and 4 bases from J, with 11 bases between. CDR3 sequence (DNA): TGTGCCAGCAGCCAAGAGTGGGGCACTGAAGCTTTCTTT. This codes for CASSQEWGTEAFF. Complete variable domain (other parts from reference TRBV11-2 and TRBJ1-1): EAGVAQSPRYKIIEKRQSVAFWCNPISGHATLYWYQQILGQGPKLLIQFQNNGVVDDSQLPKDRFSAERLKGVDSTLKIQPAKLEDSAVYLCASSQEWGTEAFFGQGTRLTVV.

There are a few counts of this clonotype. This chain joins TRBV12-3 or TRBV12-4 and TRBJ2-5; 7 nucleotides align to TRBD2. The CDR3 totals 14 residues. V lost 2 bases to trimming and J lost 4 bases; unmatched junction nucleotides: 4. CDR3: CASSLRRGSETQYF. DNA of the CDR3: TGTGCCAGCAGTTTAAGGCGGGGGTCAGAGACCCAGTACTTC.

V and J are TRBV5-4 and TRBJ2-1; D not certain. This CDR3 spans 17 amino acids. Trimming left V 0 bases short and J 3 bases short, with 16 bases between. Germline CDR1 and CDR2: SGHNT and YYREEE (reference sequence). CDR3 residues: CASSLAGRIGGYNEQFF. CDR3 in DNA: TGTGCCAGCAGCTTGGCTGGAAGAATCGGTGGCTACAATGAGCAGTTCTTC.